These T cell receptor beta chains were read from a single sample in a study of cytomegalovirus exposure and HLA in healthy donors. Repertoires were generated with immunoSEQ multiplex PCR, while TCRdb's copy carries only in-frame clones and drops some. This table has 120,000 or so clones, roughly 78% appearing once. The sample comprised PBMCs. These receptors all stem from a woman between 40 and 55 years old in good health and CMV-seronegative. CDR3s include the opening cysteine and the closing phenylalanine or tryptophan. D genes are given only for firm matches. Rows may omit the clone size; those that give it use once, few, many or a size class.

clone size	V gene	J gene	D gene	CDR3 length	CDR3 protein	CDR3 DNA
-	TRBV11-3	TRBJ2-3	TRBD1	13	CASSFTTGDSLYF	TGTGCCAGCAGCTTTACGACAGGGGACTCACTTTATTTT
-	TRBV4-1	TRBJ2-2	TRBD1	15	CASSQGDSYTGELFF	TGCGCCAGCAGCCAAGGGGACAGTTACACCGGGGAGCTGTTTTTT
-	TRBV28	TRBJ2-4	-	17	CASSLGRGLRAKNIQYF	TGTGCCAGCAGTTTAGGGAGGGGGTTGCGAGCCAAAAACATTCAGTACTTC
-	TRBV27	TRBJ1-5	-	17	CASRPTYRDPRNQPQHF	TGTGCCAGCAGACCCACCTACAGGGACCCTCGCAATCAGCCCCAGCATTTT
once	TRBV5-1	TRBJ2-5	-	15	CASSFSGAYQETQYF	TGCGCCAGCAGCTTTAGCGGAGCGTACCAAGAGACCCAGTACTTC
-	TRBV4-3	TRBJ1-1	-	16	CASSQDGRRMNTEAFF	TGCGCCAGCAGCCAAGATGGGAGGCGGATGAACACTGAAGCTTTCTTT
-	TRBV5-1	TRBJ2-7	TRBD1	13	CASSLRGRTEQYF	TGCGCCAGCAGCTTAAGGGGGCGAACCGAGCAGTACTTC
-	TRBV14	TRBJ2-2	-	15	CASSLSAGAAGELFF	TGTGCCAGCAGCCTGAGTGCGGGGGCTGCCGGGGAGCTGTTTTTT
-	TRBV10-2	TRBJ1-4	-	12	CASSEGSTRLFF	TGCGCCAGCAGTGAGGGAAGCACGCGGCTGTTTTTT
-	TRBV2	TRBJ2-3	TRBD2	15	CASSNPGLAEDTQYF	TGTGCCAGCAGTAATCCGGGACTAGCTGAAGATACGCAGTATTTT
-	TRBV7-9	TRBJ1-4	-	18	CSSSLDSTYRDTNEKLFF	TGTTCCAGCAGCTTAGATTCCACATACCGGGACACGAATGAAAAACTGTTTTTT
-	TRBV9	TRBJ1-6	TRBD1	17	CASSVAGGRGQASPLHF	TGTGCCAGCAGCGTAGCGGGAGGCAGGGGGCAGGCTTCACCCCTCCACTTT
-	TRBV7-2	TRBJ2-1	TRBD2	15	CASRRPGGRADEQFF	TGTGCCAGCAGGCGTCCGGGCGGGAGGGCCGATGAGCAGTTCTTC
-	TRBV28	TRBJ2-2	-	13	CASSLAGTGELFF	TGTGCCAGCAGTTTAGCGGGGACCGGGGAGCTGTTTTTT
-	TRBV7-9	TRBJ2-7	-	14	CASSLGAVLYEQYF	TGTGCCAGCAGCTTAGGAGCGGTCCTATACGAGCAGTACTTC
-	TRBV7-2	TRBJ1-1	-	13	CASSPQGNTEAFF	TGTGCCAGCAGCCCACAGGGGAACACTGAAGCTTTCTTT
-	TRBV21-1	TRBJ2-7	-	15	CASPPTSGSKYEQYF	TGTGCCAGCCCCCCCACCAGCGGGAGTAAATACGAGCAGTACTTC
-	TRBV10-3	TRBJ2-2	-	13	CAISRYNTGELFF	TGTGCCATCAGCCGTTATAACACCGGGGAGCTGTTTTTT
once	TRBV5-6	TRBJ2-6	-	15	CASSPRGAGANVLTF	TGTGCCAGCAGTCCCAGGGGGGCTGGGGCCAACGTCCTGACTTTC
few	TRBV18	TRBJ2-2	-	17	CASSHDFRRINTGELFF	TGTGCCAGCTCACACGACTTCCGACGGATAAACACCGGGGAGCTGTTTTTT
few	TRBV7-9	TRBJ1-4	-	13	CASSFREKEKLFF	TGTGCCAGCAGCTTCCGGGAAAAAGAAAAACTGTTTTTT
few	TRBV6-6	TRBJ1-5	TRBD1	16	CASTKLGQGTNQPQHF	TGTGCCTCAACTAAACTGGGACAGGGGACCAATCAGCCCCAGCATTTT
-	TRBV7-2	TRBJ1-1	-	16	CASSLAGQAGNTEAFF	TGTGCCAGCAGCTTAGCGGGTCAGGCTGGGAACACTGAAGCTTTCTTT
-	TRBV7-9	TRBJ1-4	TRBD1	16	CSSSLARGQHDEKLFF	TGTTCCAGCAGCTTAGCCAGGGGGCAACATGATGAAAAACTGTTTTTT
-	TRBV19	TRBJ1-5	TRBD1	14	CASRRTGRNQPQHF	TGTGCCAGTAGGAGGACAGGGCGGAATCAGCCCCAGCATTTT
-	TRBV7-9	TRBJ2-2	TRBD2	17	CASSPGTSGRIGGELFF	TGTGCCAGCAGCCCAGGGACTAGCGGGAGAATTGGCGGGGAGCTGTTTTTT
few	TRBV11-2	TRBJ2-7	TRBD1	14	CASSPPGQGSEQYF	TGTGCCAGCAGCCCTCCGGGACAGGGTTCCGAGCAGTACTTC
-	TRBV27	TRBJ1-2	TRBD1	14	CASSLSGTGSSYTF	TGTGCCAGCAGTTTATCCGGGACAGGGAGTTCCTACACCTTC
-	TRBV28	TRBJ1-2	TRBD1	16	CASSPGDRHSNYGYTF	TGTGCCAGCAGCCCCGGGGACAGACACTCTAACTATGGCTACACCTTC
-	TRBV7-9	TRBJ2-3	TRBD1	18	CASSLRDRLQTAGDTQYF	TGTGCCAGCAGCTTACGGGACAGGTTACAGACAGCCGGAGATACGCAGTATTTT
-	TRBV7-9	TRBJ1-1	-	15	CASSDYRQMNTEAFF	TGTGCCAGCAGCGATTACAGGCAAATGAACACTGAAGCTTTCTTT
-	TRBV5-1	TRBJ2-5	TRBD2	16	CASSLEGLAGVETQYF	TGCGCCAGCAGCTTGGAGGGACTAGCGGGAGTGGAGACCCAGTACTTC
-	TRBV6-5	TRBJ2-3	-	15	CASSYSREQANTQYF	TGTGCCAGCAGTTACTCAAGGGAGCAGGCTAATACGCAGTATTTT
-	TRBV6-5	TRBJ2-5	TRBD2	15	CASSSSGRAQETQYF	TGTGCCAGCAGTTCAAGCGGGAGGGCCCAGGAGACCCAGTACTTC
-	TRBV6-5	TRBJ1-1	-	14	CASSYSPAGTEAFF	TGTGCCAGCAGTTACTCGCCCGCGGGCACTGAAGCTTTCTTT
-	TRBV5-1	TRBJ2-5	-	15	CASSLVAGRQETQYF	TGCGCCAGCAGCTTGGTGGCGGGACGACAAGAGACCCAGTACTTC
-	TRBV9	TRBJ2-1	-	15	CASSVGLREPHEQFF	TGTGCCAGCAGCGTAGGCTTGCGGGAACCCCATGAGCAGTTCTTC
few	TRBV2	TRBJ2-7	-	14	CASSVDLATPEQYF	TGTGCCAGCAGTGTGGACTTAGCGACACCCGAGCAGTACTTC
-	TRBV5-5	TRBJ2-2	-	15	CASSFYQGNTGELFF	TGTGCCAGCAGCTTTTACCAGGGGAACACCGGGGAGCTGTTTTTT
once	TRBV28	TRBJ2-7	-	13	CASHRASDHEQYF	TGTGCCAGCCACAGAGCTAGCGATCACGAGCAGTACTTC